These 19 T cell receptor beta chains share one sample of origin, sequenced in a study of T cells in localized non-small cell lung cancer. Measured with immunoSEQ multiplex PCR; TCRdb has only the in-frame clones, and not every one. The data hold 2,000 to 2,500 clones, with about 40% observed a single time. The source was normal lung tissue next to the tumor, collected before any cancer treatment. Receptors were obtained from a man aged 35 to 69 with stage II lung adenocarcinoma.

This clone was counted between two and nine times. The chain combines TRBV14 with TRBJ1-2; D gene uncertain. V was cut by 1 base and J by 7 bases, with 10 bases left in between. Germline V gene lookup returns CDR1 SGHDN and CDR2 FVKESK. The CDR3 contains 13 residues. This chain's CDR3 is CASSQVVQGGYTF. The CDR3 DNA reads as TGTGCCAGCAGCCAAGTGGTTCAAGGTGGCTACACCTTC.

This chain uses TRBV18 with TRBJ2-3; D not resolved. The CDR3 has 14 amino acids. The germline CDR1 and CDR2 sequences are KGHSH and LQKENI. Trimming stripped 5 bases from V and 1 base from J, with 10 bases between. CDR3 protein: CASSRNEGTDTQYF. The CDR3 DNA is TGTGCCAGCTCAAGGAACGAGGGCACAGATACGCAGTATTTT.

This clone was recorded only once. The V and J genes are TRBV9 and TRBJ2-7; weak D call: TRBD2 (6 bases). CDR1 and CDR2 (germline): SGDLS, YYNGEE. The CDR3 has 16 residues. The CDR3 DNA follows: TGTGTTAGCAGCCCGCTGATGGGCGGGGCCTCCTACGAGCAGTACTTC. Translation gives CVSSPLMGGASYEQYF.

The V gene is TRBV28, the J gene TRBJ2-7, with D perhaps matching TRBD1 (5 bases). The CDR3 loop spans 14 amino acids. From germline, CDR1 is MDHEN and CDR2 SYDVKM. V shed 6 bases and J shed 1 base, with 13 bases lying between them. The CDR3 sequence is CASRSQGRSYEQYF. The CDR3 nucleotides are TGTGCCAGCAGGTCGCAGGGAAGATCCTACGAGCAGTACTTC.

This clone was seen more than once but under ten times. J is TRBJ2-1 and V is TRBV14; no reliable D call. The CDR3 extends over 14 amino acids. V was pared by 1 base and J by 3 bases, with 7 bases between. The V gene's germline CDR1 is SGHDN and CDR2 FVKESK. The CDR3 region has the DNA TGTGCCAGCAGCCAAGGAACTTTCTACAATGAGCAGTTCTTC. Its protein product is CASSQGTFYNEQFF. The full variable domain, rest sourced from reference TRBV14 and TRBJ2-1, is EAGVTQFPSHSVIEKGQTVTLRCDPISGHDNLYWYRRVMGKEIKFLLHFVKESKQDESGMPNNRFLAERTGGTYSTLKVQPAELEDSGVYFCASSQGTFYNEQFFGPGTRLTVL.

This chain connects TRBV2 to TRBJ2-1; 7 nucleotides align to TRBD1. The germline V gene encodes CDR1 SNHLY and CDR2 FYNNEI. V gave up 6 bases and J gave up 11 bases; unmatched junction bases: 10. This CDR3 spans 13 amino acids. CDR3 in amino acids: CASSPRGQAQQFF. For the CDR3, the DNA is TGTGCCAGCAGCCCGAGAGGACAGGCGCAGCAGTTCTTC.

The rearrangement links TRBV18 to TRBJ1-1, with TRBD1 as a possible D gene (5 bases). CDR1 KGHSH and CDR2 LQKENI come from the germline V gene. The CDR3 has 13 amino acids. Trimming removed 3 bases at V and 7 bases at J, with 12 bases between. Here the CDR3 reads CASSPLGEGEAFF. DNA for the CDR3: TGTGCCAGCTCACCGCTAGGGGAGGGTGAAGCTTTCTTT.

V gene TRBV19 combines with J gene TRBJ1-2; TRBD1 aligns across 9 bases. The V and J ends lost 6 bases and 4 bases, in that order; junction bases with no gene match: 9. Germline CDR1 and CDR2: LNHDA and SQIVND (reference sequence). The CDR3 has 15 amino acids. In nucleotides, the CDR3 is TGTGCCAGTAGCTCAGGAGGGACAGGGACCTATGGCTACACCTTC. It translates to CASSSGGTGTYGYTF.

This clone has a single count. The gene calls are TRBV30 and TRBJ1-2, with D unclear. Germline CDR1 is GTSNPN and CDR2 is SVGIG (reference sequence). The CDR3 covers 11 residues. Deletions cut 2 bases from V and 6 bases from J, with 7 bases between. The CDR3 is CAWSQSHGYTF. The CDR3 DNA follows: TGTGCCTGGAGTCAAAGCCATGGCTACACCTTC.

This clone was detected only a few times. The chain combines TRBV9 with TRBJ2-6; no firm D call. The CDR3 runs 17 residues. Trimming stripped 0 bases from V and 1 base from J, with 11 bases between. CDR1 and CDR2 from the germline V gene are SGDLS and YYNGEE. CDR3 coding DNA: TGTGCCAGCAGCGTAGGCAGAGCCTCTTCTGGGGCCAACGTCCTGACTTTC. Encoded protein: CASSVGRASSGANVLTF.

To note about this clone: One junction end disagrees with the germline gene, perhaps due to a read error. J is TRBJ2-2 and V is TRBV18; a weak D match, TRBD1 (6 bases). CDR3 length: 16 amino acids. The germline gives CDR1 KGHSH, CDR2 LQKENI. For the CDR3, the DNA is TGTGCCAGCTCACCGTACCAAACAGGGAACGTCGGGAAGCTGTTTTTT. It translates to CASSPYQTGNVGKLFF. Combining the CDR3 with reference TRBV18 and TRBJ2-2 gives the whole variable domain NAGVMQNPRHLVRRRGQEARLRCSPMKGHSHVYWYRQLPEEGLKFMVYLQKENIIDESGMPKERFSAEFPKEGPSILRIQQVVRGDSAAYFCASSPYQTGNVGKLFFGEGSRLTVL.

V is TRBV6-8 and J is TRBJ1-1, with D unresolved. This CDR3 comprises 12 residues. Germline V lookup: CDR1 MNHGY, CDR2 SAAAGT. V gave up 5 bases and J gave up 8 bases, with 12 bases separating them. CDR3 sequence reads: CASSAQTKEAFF. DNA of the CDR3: TGTGCCAGCAGTGCCCAAACAAAGGAAGCTTTCTTT.

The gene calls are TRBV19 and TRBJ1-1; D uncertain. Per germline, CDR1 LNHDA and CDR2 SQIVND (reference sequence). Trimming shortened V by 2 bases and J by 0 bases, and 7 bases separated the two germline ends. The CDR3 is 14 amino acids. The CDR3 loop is CASSISGMNTEAFF. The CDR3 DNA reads TGTGCCAGTAGTATATCGGGGATGAACACTGAAGCTTTCTTT.

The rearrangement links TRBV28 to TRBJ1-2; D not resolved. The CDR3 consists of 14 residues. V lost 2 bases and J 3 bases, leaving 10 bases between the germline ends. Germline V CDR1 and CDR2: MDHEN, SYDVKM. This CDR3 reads CASSLPGRDYGYTF. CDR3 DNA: TGTGCCAGCAGTTTACCCGGCCGGGACTATGGCTACACCTTC.

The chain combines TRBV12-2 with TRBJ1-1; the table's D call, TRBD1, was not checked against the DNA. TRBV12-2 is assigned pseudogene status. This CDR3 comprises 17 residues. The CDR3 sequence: CAGATSDRFFLDTEAFF. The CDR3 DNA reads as TGTGCAGGGGCGACCTCGGACAGGTTCTTTTTGGACACTGAAGCTTTCTTT.

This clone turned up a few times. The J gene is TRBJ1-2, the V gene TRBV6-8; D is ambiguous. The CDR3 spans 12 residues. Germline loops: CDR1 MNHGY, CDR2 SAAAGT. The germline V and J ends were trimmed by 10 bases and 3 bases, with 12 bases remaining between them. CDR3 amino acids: CATAPRDYGYTF. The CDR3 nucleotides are TGTGCCACCGCCCCGAGGGACTATGGCTACACCTTC.

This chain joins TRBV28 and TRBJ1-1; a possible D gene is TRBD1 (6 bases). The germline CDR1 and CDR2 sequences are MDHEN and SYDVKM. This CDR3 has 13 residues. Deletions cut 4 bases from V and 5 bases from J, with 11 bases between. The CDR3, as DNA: TGTGCCAGCAGTTCCGGGACAACGACTGAAGCTTTCTTT. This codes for CASSSGTTTEAFF.

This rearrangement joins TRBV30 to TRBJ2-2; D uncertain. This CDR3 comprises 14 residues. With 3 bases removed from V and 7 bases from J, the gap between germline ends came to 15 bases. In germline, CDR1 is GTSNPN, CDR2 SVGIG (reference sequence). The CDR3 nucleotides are TGTGCCTGGAGGACGTCAACCCGGAACGGGGAGCTGTTTTTT. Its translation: CAWRTSTRNGELFF.

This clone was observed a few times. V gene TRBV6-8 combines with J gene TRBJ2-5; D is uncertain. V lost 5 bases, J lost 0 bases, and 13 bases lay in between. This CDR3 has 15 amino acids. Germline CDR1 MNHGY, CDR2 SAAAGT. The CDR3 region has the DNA TGTGCCAGCAGTGGAACCGACAAGTACCAAGAGACCCAGTACTTC. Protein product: CASSGTDKYQETQYF.